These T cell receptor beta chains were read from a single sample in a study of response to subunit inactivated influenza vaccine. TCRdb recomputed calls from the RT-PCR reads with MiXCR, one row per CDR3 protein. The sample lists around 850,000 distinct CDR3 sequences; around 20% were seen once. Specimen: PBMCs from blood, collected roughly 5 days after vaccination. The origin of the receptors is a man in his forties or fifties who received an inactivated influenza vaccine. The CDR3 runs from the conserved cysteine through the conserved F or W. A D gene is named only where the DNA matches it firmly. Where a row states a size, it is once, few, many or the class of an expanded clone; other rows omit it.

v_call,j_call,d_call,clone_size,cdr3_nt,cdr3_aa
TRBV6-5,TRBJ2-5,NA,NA,TGTGCCAGCAGTTATCAGGCGATGCAAGAGACCCAGTACTTC,CASSYQAMQETQYF
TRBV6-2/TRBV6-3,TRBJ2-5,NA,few,TGTGCCAGCAGTTACCAAAAGACCAAGGGGACCCAGTACTTC,CASSYQKTKGTQYF
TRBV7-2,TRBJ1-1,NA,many,TGTGCCAGCAGCATCCGACGAGACACTGAAGCTTTCTTT,CASSIRRDTEAFF
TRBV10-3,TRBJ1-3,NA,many,TGTGCCGCCTCGACCGGCTCTGGAAACACCATATATTTT,CAASTGSGNTIYF
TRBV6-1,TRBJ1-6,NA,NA,TGTGCCAGCAGAGCTGACAGCCATAATTCACCCCTCCACTTT,CASRADSHNSPLHF
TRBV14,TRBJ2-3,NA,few,TGTGCCAGCAGCCAAGATCGCAAGCCTCGGGATACGCAGTATTTT,CASSQDRKPRDTQYF
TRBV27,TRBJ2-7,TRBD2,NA,TGTGCCAGCAGTGGGTTACTAGCGGGAGGTTCCTACGAGCAGTACTTC,CASSGLLAGGSYEQYF
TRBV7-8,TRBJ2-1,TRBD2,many,TGTGCCAGCAGCTTATCTAGCGGGGAGTACAATGAGCAGTTCTTC,CASSLSSGEYNEQFF
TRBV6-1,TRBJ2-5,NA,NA,TGTGCCAGCAGCCTAAAGACGGCACAAGAGACCCAGTACTTC,CASSLKTAQETQYF
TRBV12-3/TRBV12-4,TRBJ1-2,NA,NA,TGTGCCAGCAGACTCCGGACAGCGGACTATGGCTACACCTTC,CASRLRTADYGYTF
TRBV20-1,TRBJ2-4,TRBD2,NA,TGCAGTGCCATACTAGCGAATAAAAACATTCAGTACTTC,CSAILANKNIQYF
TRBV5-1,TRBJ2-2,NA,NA,TGCGCCAGCAGCTTTCCTAACGTGGACAGCACCGGGGAGCTGTTTTTT,CASSFPNVDSTGELFF
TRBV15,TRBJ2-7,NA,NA,TGTGCCACCAGCCCGGGGTTGGGGGGCGAGCAGTACTTC,CATSPGLGGEQYF
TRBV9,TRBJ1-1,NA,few,TGTGCCAGCAGCGTAGTGCCAGGGCTTAACACTGAAGCTTTCTTT,CASSVVPGLNTEAFF
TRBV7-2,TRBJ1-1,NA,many,TGTGCCAGCAGCTTAGCGGGGGGGGCTGAAGCTTTCTTT,CASSLAGGAEAFF
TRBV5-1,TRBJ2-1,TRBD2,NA,TGCGCCAGCAGCTCAGAAGGTCTAGCGGGAGGTCACAATGAGCAGTTCTTC,CASSSEGLAGGHNEQFF
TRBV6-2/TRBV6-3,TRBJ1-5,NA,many,TGTGCCAGCAGTTTCGACAGGCCGATAAGCCCTCAGCCCCAGCATTTT,CASSFDRPISPQPQHF
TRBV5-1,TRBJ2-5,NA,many,TGCGCCAGCAGCTTGATGGGCCAAGAGACCCAGTACTTC,CASSLMGQETQYF
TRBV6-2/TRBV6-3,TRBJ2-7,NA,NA,TGTGCCAGCACCTCCCGGGACCGTGCCTACGAGCAGTACTTC,CASTSRDRAYEQYF
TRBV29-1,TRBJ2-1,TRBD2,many,TGCAGCGCTGGACTAGCGGGAGGCCTCAATGAGCAGTTCTTC,CSAGLAGGLNEQFF
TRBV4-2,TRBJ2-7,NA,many,TGTGCCAGCAGCCAGGAGACCACCCGGGTCTACGAGCAGTACTTC,CASSQETTRVYEQYF
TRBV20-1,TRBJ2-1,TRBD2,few,TGCAGTGCTTATAGCGGGGGAATCAGTAATGAGCAGTTCTTC,CSAYSGGISNEQFF
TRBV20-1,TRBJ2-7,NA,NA,TGCAGTGCTAGAGTCCACTACGAGCAGTACTTC,CSARVHYEQYF
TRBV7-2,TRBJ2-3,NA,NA,TGTGCCAGCAGCCCCGCCGGAGCGGTAAGCACAGATACGCAGTATTTT,CASSPAGAVSTDTQYF
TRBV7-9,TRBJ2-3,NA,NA,TGTGCCAGCAGCTCCGGGACCCCCCTGGATACGCAGTATTTT,CASSSGTPLDTQYF
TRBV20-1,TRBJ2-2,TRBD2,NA,TGCAGTGCTAGAGATCTTAGCGGGAGTGCCACCGGGGAGCTGTTTTTT,CSARDLSGSATGELFF
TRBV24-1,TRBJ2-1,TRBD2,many,TGTGCCACCAGTGATTCACTCGGGACTAGCGGGATCCGTGAGCAGTTCTTC,CATSDSLGTSGIREQFF